This TCR beta chain originates from a study of identical twins. Overall study results and limits: Within twin pairs, the out-of-frame alpha sequences they shared showed excess low generation probability. Possibly, invariant MAIT and iNKT cells partly confounded zero-insertion analyses. Clonotypes of the beta chain that were abundant in cord blood carried fewer insertions (memory repertoires showed none).

A single record per CDR3 protein comes from TCRdb applying MiXCR to the 5' RACE reads. Here the sample spans 700,000 to 950,000 distinct CDR3 sequences, around an eighth being singletons. Trimming took 0 bases from V and 7 from J; bases not matched to a gene: 9. Per germline, CDR1 SGHTA and CDR2 FQGTGA. This CDR3 contains 17 residues. This clonotype has only a few counts. Its antigen is unknown. This sample also belongs to another study, concerning yellow fever vaccine responses in identical twins.

This TCR came from a woman between 18 and 30 years old in good health. Sample: PBMCs. This chain joins TRBV7-3 and TRBJ2-1; 10 nucleotides match TRBD2. CDR3 amino acids: CASSLTFIAGGVNEQFF. The CDR3 nucleotides read TGTGCCAGCAGCTTAACGTTCATAGCGGGAGGTGTAAATGAGCAGTTCTTC. The whole variable domain, remainder taken from reference TRBV7-3 and TRBJ2-1, is GAGVSQTPSNKVTEKGKYVELRCDPISGHTALYWYRQSLGQGPEFLIYFQGTGAADDSGLPNDRFFAVRPEGSVSTLKIQRTERGDSAVYLCASSLTFIAGGVNEQFFGPGTRLTVL.